This TCR beta chain is from a study of PD-1 blockade in classical Hodgkin lymphoma. General study findings and limits: Reported findings placed baseline TCR diversity lower in newly diagnosed patients (compared with healthy donors). Compared with baseline, CD4+ but not CD8+ TCR diversity had risen significantly by C4D1.

This table comes from immunoSEQ multiplex PCR, and its TCRdb copy is limited to in-frame clones, with some not included. The sample lists fewer than 90,000 clones, roughly 91% occurring once. With no exception, relapse followed autologous stem cell transplantation in all patients, and brentuximab vedotin exposure varied. Turning to this clone: Its specificity is not known.

The CDR3 is made up of 15 amino acids. V was clipped by 2 bases and J by 4 bases, with 13 bases between them. Germline V gene lookup returns CDR1 SNHLY and CDR2 FYNNEI. The chain has TRBV2 and TRBJ2-3; D remains unclear. This TCR derives from a human donor with classical Hodgkin lymphoma. The sample here was peripheral blood mononuclear cells (PBMCs), taken at baseline. CDR3 in DNA: TGTGCCAGCAGTGAATTTACCAGAAATCCAGATACGCAGTATTTT. This gives the protein CASSEFTRNPDTQYF. The full variable domain, rest sourced from reference TRBV2 and TRBJ2-3, is EPEVTQTPSHQVTQMGQEVILRCVPISNHLYFYWYRQILGQKVEFLVSFYNNEISEKSEIFDDQFSVERPDGSNFTLKIRSTKLEDSAMYFCASSEFTRNPDTQYFGPGTRLTVL.